This T cell receptor (beta chain) derives from a study of blood T cell repertoires in COVID-19. Study information: In each case, the material was cDNA or gDNA derived from T cells, B-cell-depleted T cells, or PBMCs.

Per the original data handling: Cell counts per sample came from amplifying reference gene primers. The protocol was immunoSEQ multiplex PCR, while the TCRdb copy is restricted to in-frame clones and leaves out a portion. V and J calls and clone size follow that table, whereas D and trimming were derived from the DNA. The profile shows about 27,000 clones, 82% of them singletons. There are 14 residues in the CDR3. The V and J ends lost 2 bases and 2 bases respectively, with 9 bases between them. Germline V gives CDR1 SGHAT, CDR2 FQNNGV. The receptor's source is an elderly man with active or convalescent COVID-19. The V gene is TRBV11-2, the J gene TRBJ1-2; D ambiguous. The source material was peripheral blood. CDR3 loop: CASSLSRWNYGYTF. DNA of the CDR3: TGTGCCAGCAGCTTAAGTCGGTGGAACTATGGCTACACCTTC.